Listed here are 6 T cell receptor beta chains from one sample, sequenced in a study of blood T cell repertoires in COVID-19 (dated by TCRdb to about 2020). Library prep was done by the immunoSEQ multiplex PCR assay. Not all clones reach the TCRdb copy of this immuneACCESS table, which keeps in-frame sequences only. Checked studies attribute under half of the gap to unresolved V genes and leave the rest unexplained. The sample has roughly 140,000 clones on record, 60% to 80% of them singletons. Of the sample, about 8.7% falls within the top ten clones. The sample taken for sequencing was peripheral blood. Receptors were obtained from a man between 45 and 60 years old with active or convalescent COVID-19.

V usage is TRBV6-6 and J usage is TRBJ1-2, with a weak D call TRBD1 (6 bases). The CDR3 runs 14 residues. V gave up 6 bases and J gave up 1 base, with 12 bases separating them. Germline V lookup: CDR1 MNHNY, CDR2 SVGAGI (reference sequence). The CDR3 nucleotides are TGTGCCAGCAGGGCAGGGGCGATTAACTATGGCTACACCTTC. Protein: CASRAGAINYGYTF.

The sample holds a few counts of this clone. This rearrangement joins TRBV9 to TRBJ2-1, with 7 nucleotides matching TRBD2. The V gene end was trimmed by 0 bases and the J gene end by 2 bases; junction bases not matched to a gene: 5. The CDR3 consists of 16 residues. CDR1 SGDLS and CDR2 YYNGEE come from the germline V gene. CDR3 sequence: CASSVALAATYNEQFF. CDR3 in DNA: TGTGCCAGCAGCGTAGCCCTAGCGGCTACCTACAATGAGCAGTTCTTC. The full variable domain, in which reference TRBV9 and TRBJ2-1 provide the parts outside the CDR3, is DSGVTQTPKHLITATGQRVTLRCSPRSGDLSVYWYQQSLDQGLQFLIQYYNGEERAKGNILERFSAQQFPDLHSELNLSSLELGDSALYFCASSVALAATYNEQFFGPGTRLTVL.

There are a few counts of this clone. The rearrangement links TRBV13 to TRBJ2-7, with a weak D call TRBD2 (5 bases). CDR1 and CDR2 (germline): PRHDT, FYEKMQ (reference sequence). CDR3 size: 13 residues. V was cut by 3 bases and J by 0 bases, with 6 bases left in between. The CDR3 DNA reads TGTGCCAGCAGCTTCCGGGGCTCCTACGAGCAGTACTTC. It translates to CASSFRGSYEQYF.

The rearrangement uses TRBV10-3 and TRBJ2-7, with D unclear. The CDR3 runs 13 residues. Deletions cut 0 bases from V and 6 bases from J, with 9 bases between. Germline V lookup: CDR1 ENHRY, CDR2 SYGVKD. CDR3 loop: CAISESRKLEQYF. CDR3 sequence (DNA): TGTGCCATCAGTGAGTCGCGCAAGCTCGAGCAGTACTTC.

The CDR3 nucleotides read TGTGCCAGCAGTTTTGCGGGAGGGGTAGCCAAAAACATTCAGTACTTC. Residues: CASSFAGGVAKNIQYF. The chain joins TRBV28 to TRBJ2-4; 9 nucleotides align to TRBD2. Germline values: CDR1 MDHEN, CDR2 SYDVKM. J lost 0 bases, V lost 3 bases, and 3 bases had no gene match. CDR3 length: 16 amino acids. The entire variable domain, with the rest obtained from reference TRBV28 and TRBJ2-4, is as follows: DVKVTQSSRYLVKRTGEKVFLECVQDMDHENMFWYRQDPGLGLRLIYFSYDVKMKEKGDIPEGYSVSREKKERFSLILESASTNQTSMYLCASSFAGGVAKNIQYFGAGTRLSVL.

The chain is built from TRBV3-1 (or the pseudogene TRBV3-2) and TRBJ2-1; 10 bases match TRBD2. The CDR3 spans 16 residues. The V and J ends lost 5 bases and 3 bases, in that order; junction bases with no gene match: 7. Germline loops: CDR1 LGHDT, CDR2 YNNKEL (reference sequence). The CDR3 region is CASSELAGINYNEQFF. For the CDR3, the DNA is TGTGCCAGCAGCGAACTAGCGGGAATTAACTACAATGAGCAGTTCTTC.